The T cell receptor beta chain described here comes from a study of T cell repertoires in cytomegalovirus infection. Study at large: It can be stated that public TCR beta signatures indicated CMV infection as well as a matching HLA type.

One entry per CDR3 protein, called by TCRdb with MiXCR from the reads. The data hold 740,000 or so distinct CDR3 sequences, with about 40% observed a single time. From germline, CDR1 is LNHDA and CDR2 SQIVND (reference sequence). The V segment lost 6 bases and the J segment 1 base; nucleotides outside the gene matches: 7. The length of the CDR3 is 15 residues. This receptor was obtained from a human donor in good health (CMV status not recorded). Some clones in this sample may be carry-over from other donors' samples. The chain links TRBV19 to TRBJ2-3; 7 bases match TRBD2. The sequenced material came from PBMCs. CDR3 sequence: CASSYPSGRTDTQYF. In DNA, the CDR3 is TGTGCCAGTAGCTATCCTAGCGGCCGCACAGATACGCAGTATTTT.